These T cell receptor beta chains were read from a single sample in a study of cytomegalovirus exposure and HLA in healthy donors. This table comes from immunoSEQ multiplex PCR, and its TCRdb copy is limited to in-frame clones, with some not included. The sample lists around 200,000 clones; roughly 82% were seen once. The sample comprised PBMCs. These receptor sequences come from a man aged 35-49 years in good health and CMV-seropositive. Each CDR3 is given with its conserved first and last residue. D genes are given only for firm matches. Clone sizes are given selectively: once, few, many, or a class where the clone is expanded.

TRBD1,many,TRBV7-7,TRBJ2-7,CASSPGTGSHYEQYF,TGTGCTAGCAGCCCCGGGACAGGGAGCCACTACGAGCAGTACTTC
TRBD2,-,TRBV19,TRBJ2-2,CASRVAGAVTGELFF,TGTGCCAGTAGGGTGGCGGGAGCGGTTACCGGGGAGCTGTTTTTT
-,once,TRBV6-4,TRBJ2-1,CASSERGNNEQFF,TGTGCCAGCAGTGAAAGGGGAAACAATGAGCAGTTCTTC
TRBD1,-,TRBV6-1,TRBJ1-5,CASTGRTGLNQPQHF,TGTGCCAGCACCGGAAGGACAGGCCTCAATCAGCCCCAGCATTTT
TRBD1,-,TRBV6-1,TRBJ2-7,CASSELTGAAYEQYF,TGTGCCAGCAGTGAGCTGACAGGGGCCGCCTACGAGCAGTACTTC
TRBD1,-,TRBV5-4,TRBJ1-2,CASSLEQGLLNYGYTF,TGTGCCAGCAGCTTGGAACAGGGGTTGTTGAACTATGGCTACACCTTC
-,-,TRBV29-1,TRBJ2-3,CSVEKNEDTQYF,TGCAGCGTTGAAAAGAATGAGGATACGCAGTATTTT
-,-,TRBV2,TRBJ1-3,CASSEGAANGNTIYF,TGTGCCAGCAGTGAAGGGGCCGCGAATGGAAACACCATATATTTT
TRBD1,-,TRBV15,TRBJ2-7,CATSTRTGVGYGEQYF,TGTGCCACCAGCACTCGGACAGGGGTAGGATATGGCGAGCAGTACTTC
TRBD1,-,TRBV4-1,TRBJ1-2,CASSQNILPWTGGNWGYTF,TGCGCCAGCAGCCAAAATATTCTGCCCTGGACAGGGGGTAATTGGGGCTACACCTTC
-,-,TRBV30,TRBJ1-1,CAWIHSGNTEAFF,TGTGCCTGGATTCATTCAGGGAACACTGAAGCTTTCTTT
-,-,TRBV7-9,TRBJ2-7,CASVSGTSYEQYF,TGTGCCTCTGTATCAGGAACCTCCTACGAGCAGTACTTC
-,-,TRBV11-2,TRBJ2-2,CASSLSNTGELFF,TGTGCCAGCAGCCTATCGAACACCGGGGAGCTGTTTTTT
-,-,TRBV7-9,TRBJ1-1,CSSSLLANTEAFF,TGTTCCAGCAGCCTACTTGCGAACACTGAAGCTTTCTTT
-,-,TRBV2,TRBJ1-5,CASSQGRERSQPQHF,TGTGCCAGCAGTCAAGGACGGGAGAGGAGTCAGCCCCAGCATTTT
-,-,TRBV6-1,TRBJ2-3,CASTLVPPGADTQYF,TGTGCCAGCACTTTGGTCCCCCCGGGGGCAGATACGCAGTATTTT
TRBD1,-,TRBV28,TRBJ1-1,CASSLMQGVGTEAFF,TGTGCCAGCAGCCTAATGCAGGGGGTAGGGACTGAAGCTTTCTTT
-,-,TRBV27,TRBJ2-2,CASSSGGNTGELFF,TGTGCCAGCAGTTCCGGGGGGAACACCGGGGAGCTGTTTTTT
-,-,TRBV29-1,TRBJ1-2,CSVPGNGYTF,TGCAGCGTCCCAGGGAATGGCTACACCTTC
TRBD2,-,TRBV5-1,TRBJ2-5,CASSVGLAGAQETQYF,TGCGCCAGCAGCGTGGGACTAGCGGGGGCACAAGAGACCCAGTACTTC
-,few,TRBV2,TRBJ1-5,CASKSSGGGNQPQHF,TGTGCCAGCAAATCAAGCGGGGGGGGCAATCAGCCCCAGCATTTT
-,-,TRBV19,TRBJ2-2,CASSIDRSNGELFF,TGTGCCAGTAGTATAGATCGTAGTAACGGGGAGCTGTTTTTT
-,-,TRBV6-1,TRBJ2-1,CASSELSFSSYNEQFF,TGTGCCAGCAGTGAACTGTCCTTTAGCTCCTACAATGAGCAGTTCTTC
-,-,TRBV10-2,TRBJ1-2,CASRGSGTSPNGYTF,TGCGCCAGCAGGGGGAGCGGGACGTCCCCCAATGGCTACACCTTC
TRBD1,few,TRBV29-1,TRBJ2-4,CSVGSGTGPRLNIQYF,TGCAGCGTTGGATCCGGGACAGGGCCTAGATTAAACATTCAGTACTTC
-,-,TRBV9,TRBJ2-1,CASSVGGSTTDEQFF,TGTGCCAGCAGCGTAGGGGGCAGTACGACGGATGAGCAGTTCTTC
TRBD2,-,TRBV4-1,TRBJ2-3,CASSQGRTSGAPDTQYF,TGCGCCAGCAGCCAAGGGCGGACTAGCGGAGCCCCAGATACGCAGTATTTT
-,-,TRBV27,TRBJ2-1,CASSSGTPWGDEQFF,TGTGCCAGCAGTTCCGGGACTCCCTGGGGTGATGAGCAGTTCTTC
TRBD2,-,TRBV4-1,TRBJ2-7,CASSQGSGGYEQYF,TGCGCCAGCAGCCAAGGCAGCGGGGGATACGAGCAGTACTTC
TRBD2,once,TRBV7-9,TRBJ2-7,CASSPGLAGTYEQYF,TGTGCCAGCAGCCCCGGACTAGCGGGGACCTACGAGCAGTACTTC